This T cell receptor (beta chain) came from a study of T cells in Graves' hyperthyroidism and ophthalmopathy. Germline V gene lookup returns CDR1 SEHNR and CDR2 FQNEAQ (reference sequence). V was cut by 2 bases and J by 1 base, with 11 bases left in between. CDR3 length: 15 residues. TCR beta CDR3 sequences were amplified from RNA transcripts. TCR CDR3 underwent first-round RT-PCR with the HTBI primer set. TCRdb reprocessed the multiplex PCR reads with MiXCR, giving one entry per CDR3 protein. The table shows 250,000 to 300,000 distinct CDR3 sequences, with 13% to 15% occurring only once. Only a few counts were recorded for this clonotype.

This TCR was recovered from a woman in her fifties or sixties with Graves' hyperthyroidism that later progressed to Graves' ophthalmopathy. Material: blood. The rearrangement links TRBV7-9 to TRBJ1-1; D gene ambiguous. The CDR3 bases are TGTGCCAGCAGCTTACTGGGGATCCAGAACACTGAAGCTTTCTTT. Translation: CASSLLGIQNTEAFF.